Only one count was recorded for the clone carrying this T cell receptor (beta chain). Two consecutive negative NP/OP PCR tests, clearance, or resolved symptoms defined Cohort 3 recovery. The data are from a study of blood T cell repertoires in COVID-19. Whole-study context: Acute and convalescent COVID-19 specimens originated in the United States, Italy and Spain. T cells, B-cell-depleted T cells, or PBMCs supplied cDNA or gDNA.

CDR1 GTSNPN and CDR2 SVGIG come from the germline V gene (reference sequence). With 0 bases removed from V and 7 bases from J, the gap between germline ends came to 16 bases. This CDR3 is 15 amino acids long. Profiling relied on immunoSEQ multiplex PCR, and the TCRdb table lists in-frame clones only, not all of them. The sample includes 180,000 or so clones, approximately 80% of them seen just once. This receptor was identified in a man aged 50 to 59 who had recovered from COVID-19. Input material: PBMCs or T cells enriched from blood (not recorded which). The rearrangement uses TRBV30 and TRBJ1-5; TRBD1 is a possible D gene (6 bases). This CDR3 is CAWSVKGGGGQPQHF. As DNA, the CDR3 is TGTGCCTGGAGTGTAAAAGGGGGTGGAGGCCAGCCCCAGCATTTT.